This T cell receptor (beta chain) was retrieved from a study of blood T cell repertoires in COVID-19. The CDR3 loop spans 14 amino acids. Trimming at V came to 6 bases and at J to 9 bases, leaving 4 bases not matched to a gene. CDR1 and CDR2 from the germline V gene are MDHEN and SYDVKM. In the original analysis: For nucleated cells, counts were estimated from reference gene primer amplification. Repertoires were generated with immunoSEQ multiplex PCR, while TCRdb's copy carries only in-frame clones and drops some. Clone size and V and J calls were adopted from that table, with D and trimming inferred from the DNA. Of about 160,000 clones listed, 85% are singletons.

Sequenced: peripheral blood. The chain combines TRBV28 with TRBJ2-1; 14 positions agree with TRBD2. The source is a human donor with acute or convalescent COVID-19. The donor label of this sample is uncertain. The CDR3 DNA is TGTGCCAGCAGGACTAGCGGGGGGGCCGGTGAGCAGTTCTTC. This codes for CASRTSGGAGEQFF.